These 29 T cell receptor beta chains came from one sample sequenced in a study of blood T cell repertoires in COVID-19 (dated by TCRdb to the early 2020s). The method was the immunoSEQ multiplex PCR assay. TCRdb's version of the immuneACCESS table is confined to in-frame rearrangements and falls short of the full clone set. An unresolved V gene accounts for under half of the shortfall where checked; the remainder is of unknown origin. The table for this sample lists roughly 360,000 clones; roughly 90% of them were counted only once. Roughly 0.97% of the sample rests with the top ten. The sequenced material came from PBMCs or T cells enriched from blood (not recorded which). Source of these receptors: a woman younger than 45 with acute COVID-19.

The chain couples TRBV4-1 to TRBJ1-5; D remains ambiguous. This CDR3 has 15 amino acids. Germline V gene lookup returns CDR1 MGHRA and CDR2 YSYEKL. V lost 0 bases to trimming and J lost 7 bases, with 13 bases between them. This CDR3 reads CASSQEYITGQPQHF. For the CDR3, the DNA is TGCGCCAGCAGCCAAGAATACATAACCGGGCAGCCCCAGCATTTT.

V usage is TRBV10-3 and J usage is TRBJ1-6; 8 nucleotides line up with TRBD1. The junction had 8 bases not matched to a gene; V was cut back by 9 bases and J by 7 bases. Germline CDR1 and CDR2: ENHRY and SYGVKD. The CDR3 contains 14 residues. As DNA, the CDR3 is TGTGCCATTTACGCCGGGACAGGCAATTCACCCCTCCACTTT. Amino acids: CAIYAGTGNSPLHF.

The rearrangement uses TRBV3-1 (or the pseudogene TRBV3-2) and TRBJ2-7, with D perhaps matching TRBD1 (5 bases). Germline V gene sequence: CDR1 LGHDT, CDR2 YNNKEL (reference sequence). The CDR3 totals 14 residues. Between the trimmed V and J ends, which lost 2 bases and 2 bases, there was a span of 10 bases. The CDR3 sequence: CASSQLDKAYEQYF. CDR3 DNA: TGTGCCAGCAGCCAACTGGACAAAGCCTACGAGCAGTACTTC.

This chain uses TRBV5-1 with TRBJ1-4; weak D call: TRBD1 (5 bases). V shed 6 bases and J shed 1 base, with 19 bases lying between them. This CDR3 region has 17 residues. Germline CDR1 is SGHRS and CDR2 is YFSETQ. CDR3 region: CASTPLGGGRTNEKLFF. Here the CDR3 DNA reads TGCGCCAGCACCCCCCTCGGGGGGGGAAGAACTAATGAAAAACTGTTTTTT.

This chain connects TRBV27 to TRBJ2-7, with TRBD2 matching 7 bases. V trimming: 2 bases; J trimming: 5 bases; junction bases outside the gene matches: 6. CDR1 and CDR2 from the germline V gene are MNHEY and SMNVEV (reference sequence). The CDR3 spans 14 residues. The CDR3 region has the DNA TGTGCCAGCAGTTTAGGGACGGGAGGTCACGAGCAGTACTTC. It codes for CASSLGTGGHEQYF.

Comment on this clone: This CDR3 is also generated by other DNA sequences in the sample. The chain carries TRBV9 and TRBJ1-1; possibly TRBD1 for D (5 bases). Germline CDR1 is SGDLS and CDR2 is YYNGEE. The CDR3 consists of 15 residues. V was shortened by 2 bases and J by 0 bases, with 11 bases between the two germline ends. CDR3 sequence (DNA): TGTGCCAGCAGCGTCGGGGGATCAATGAACACTGAAGCTTTCTTT. As protein: CASSVGGSMNTEAFF.

The CDR3 sequence: CATSEPQGLLVGQYF. The DNA for the CDR3 is TGTGCCACCAGTGAACCACAGGGCTTATTAGTCGGGCAGTACTTC. The chain is built from TRBV24-1 and TRBJ2-7; maybe TRBD1 (6 bases). Trimming removed 4 bases from V and 9 bases from J, with 21 bases in between. Germline values: CDR1 KGHDR, CDR2 SFDVKD. The CDR3 has 15 residues.

This clone appeared a single time. The junction shows a germline mismatch at one end, possibly a read error. The chain recombines TRBV4-1 with TRBJ2-4; tentatively, D is TRBD1 (6 bases). The CDR3 length is 15 residues. Germline CDR1 is MGHRA and CDR2 is YSYEKL. The CDR3 DNA is TGCGCCAGCAGTCAAGGACAGTTCGGCAAAAGCAGTCAGTACTTC. It specifies CASSQGQFGKSSQYF.

This clone appeared a single time. The chain recombines TRBV12-3 or TRBV12-4 with TRBJ2-5, with TRBD2 as a possible D gene (5 bases). The length of the CDR3 is 13 residues. Trimming pared 5 bases from V and 5 bases from J, leaving 12 bases between. The CDR3, as DNA: TGTGCCAGCAGTACCCATCCGGGGGAGACCCAGTACTTC. This codes for CASSTHPGETQYF.

The chain uses TRBV19 and TRBJ1-1; D remains unclear. V lost 5 bases and J 0 bases, leaving 7 bases between the germline ends. The CDR3 is 13 residues long. From germline, CDR1 is LNHDA and CDR2 SQIVND (reference sequence). The CDR3 sequence is CASSGEVNTEAFF. Here the CDR3 DNA reads TGTGCCAGTAGTGGGGAGGTGAACACTGAAGCTTTCTTT.

The V and J genes are TRBV10-2 and TRBJ1-2; 9 nucleotides line up with TRBD1. Trimming cost V 6 bases and J 2 bases; bases outside gene matches: 4. The CDR3 length is 14 residues. Germline V gene lookup returns CDR1 WSHSY and CDR2 SAAADI. CDR3 protein: CASRGDRVNYGYTF. The CDR3 DNA reads as TGCGCCAGCAGGGGGGACAGGGTCAACTATGGCTACACCTTC.

Only one count was recorded for this clone. In DNA form, the CDR3 reads TGTGCCAGCAGCTTACGGGGTAACCAAGAGACCCAGTACTTC. Amino acids: CASSLRGNQETQYF. The V gene is TRBV7-9, the J gene TRBJ2-5, with D maybe TRBD2 (5 bases). V lost 2 bases, J lost 0 bases, and 7 bases lay in between. The CDR3 extends over 14 amino acids. Germline assignment: CDR1 SEHNR and CDR2 FQNEAQ (reference sequence).

This chain links TRBV7-3 with TRBJ2-1; no definite D call. The V gene lost 5 bases and the J gene lost 5 bases, with 13 bases spanning the gap. Per the germline V gene, CDR1 is SGHTA and CDR2 is FQGTGA. This CDR3 spans 14 amino acids. The CDR3 nucleotides are TGTGCCAGCAGCCCTACCAGACAAAACAATGAGCAGTTCTTC. Encoded protein: CASSPTRQNNEQFF.

The V gene is TRBV6-5, the J gene TRBJ2-7; 9 nucleotides match TRBD1. In germline, CDR1 is MNHEY, CDR2 SVGAGI. The CDR3 has 15 amino acids. Trimming cost V 7 bases and J 1 base; bases outside gene matches: 8. Written as DNA, the CDR3 is TGTGCCAGCACTCCTATGGGACAGGGTTCCTACGAGCAGTACTTC. Protein sequence: CASTPMGQGSYEQYF.

DNA of the CDR3: TGCGCCAGCAGCTGGACGGACAGGGAAGGAAACACCATATATTTT. This encodes CASSWTDREGNTIYF. This chain connects TRBV4-1 to TRBJ1-3; the match to TRBD1 covers 8 bases. The CDR3 contains 15 residues. Germline CDR1 is MGHRA and CDR2 is YSYEKL. The J segment lost 4 bases and the V segment lost 5 bases, leaving 7 bases of the junction unmatched.

The table lists this clone with a count of one. The chain couples TRBV6-6 to TRBJ1-2; D gene unclear. V lost 2 bases, J lost 3 bases, and 10 bases lay in between. The germline V gene encodes CDR1 MNHNY and CDR2 SVGAGI (reference sequence). This CDR3 has 14 residues. CDR3 residues: CASSYGQLDYGYTF. The CDR3 DNA reads TGTGCCAGCAGTTACGGGCAGTTAGACTATGGCTACACCTTC.

The CDR3 nucleotides are TGTGCCAGTAGTCCCGTGGGGGCCGTCAATGAGCAGTTCTTC. It translates to CASSPVGAVNEQFF. This chain connects TRBV19 to TRBJ2-1; possibly TRBD1 for D (6 bases). Germline assignment: CDR1 LNHDA and CDR2 SQIVND (reference sequence). V was cut by 5 bases and J by 6 bases, with 14 bases left in between. CDR3 length: 14 amino acids.

V and J are TRBV21-1 and TRBJ1-2; the D call of TRBD1 is as the table states it, not checked on the DNA. TRBV21-1 is a pseudogene locus. This CDR3 has 13 amino acids. The CDR3 here is CASSKTDDYGYTF. CDR3 nucleotides: TGTGCCAGCAGCAAAACAGACGACTATGGCTACACCTTC.

The chain links TRBV9 to TRBJ1-1; tentative D call: TRBD1 (5 bases). V lost 0 bases and J lost 4, with 10 bases in between. Germline V gives CDR1 SGDLS, CDR2 YYNGEE. The CDR3 covers 14 residues. The CDR3 DNA is TGTGCCAGCAGCGTAGGGGTAGGGGTCACTGAAGCTTTCTTT. Residues: CASSVGVGVTEAFF.

This clone was seen only a few times. Other DNA sequences in this specimen translate into the identical CDR3. This chain joins TRBV7-2 and TRBJ2-3; D is ambiguous. V was clipped by 3 bases and J by 0 bases, with 7 bases between them. The CDR3 sequence is 14 residues long. Germline values: CDR1 SGHTA, CDR2 FQGNSA. CDR3 in DNA: TGTGCCAGCAGCTTGGGCCAGAGCACAGATACGCAGTATTTT. Encoded protein: CASSLGQSTDTQYF.

This chain uses TRBV30 with TRBJ2-6; D call uncertain. This CDR3 region has 13 residues. CDR1 and CDR2 from the germline V gene are GTSNPN and SVGIG (reference sequence). The V gene lost 8 bases and the J gene lost 2 bases, with 10 bases spanning the gap. CDR3 DNA sequence: TGTGCCCGGCACAGCCCTGGGGCCAACGTCCTGACTTTC. This codes for CARHSPGANVLTF. The full variable domain, with the rest looked up from reference TRBV30 and TRBJ2-6, is SQTIHQWPATLVQPVGSPLSLECTVEGTSNPNLYWYRQAAGRGLQLLFYSVGIGQISSEVPQNLSASRPQDRQFILSSKKLLLSDSGFYLCARHSPGANVLTFGAGSRLTVL.

The chain uses TRBV3-1 (or the pseudogene TRBV3-2) and TRBJ1-2; a weak D match, TRBD1 (6 bases). V dropped 4 bases and J dropped 7 bases, with 16 bases sitting between them. Looked up from germline, CDR1 is LGHDT and CDR2 is YNNKEL (reference sequence). This CDR3 has 14 amino acids. CDR3 amino acids: CASSPRQGQGGYTF. For the CDR3, the DNA is TGTGCCAGCAGCCCCCGGCAGGGGCAGGGTGGCTACACCTTC.

The chain combines TRBV11-2 with TRBJ2-6, with TRBD1 identical over 9 bases. CDR3 size: 19 residues. Germline CDR1 is SGHAT and CDR2 is FQNNGV. V gave up 2 bases and J gave up 4 bases; unmatched junction bases: 12. The CDR3 region has the DNA TGTGCCAGCAGCTTACCCCCGGGACAGGGAGCCTGGGGGGCCAACGTCCTGACTTTC. Translating gives CASSLPPGQGAWGANVLTF. Complete variable domain (other parts from reference TRBV11-2 and TRBJ2-6): EAGVAQSPRYKIIEKRQSVAFWCNPISGHATLYWYQQILGQGPKLLIQFQNNGVVDDSQLPKDRFSAERLKGVDSTLKIQPAKLEDSAVYLCASSLPPGQGAWGANVLTFGAGSRLTVL.

The V and J genes are TRBV27 and TRBJ2-5; 9 bases fit TRBD1. The CDR3 runs 14 residues. The junction had 6 bases not matched to a gene; V was cut back by 5 bases and J by 5 bases. The germline V gene has CDR1 MNHEY and CDR2 SMNVEV (reference sequence). CDR3: CASSLWGTGETQYF. CDR3 bases: TGTGCCAGCAGTCTTTGGGGGACAGGGGAGACCCAGTACTTC.

V usage is TRBV5-6 and J usage is TRBJ1-5, with D possibly being TRBD1 (6 bases). Trimming cost V 3 bases and J 2 bases, with 12 bases left between them. The CDR3 is 15 residues long. Germline V lookup: CDR1 SGHDT, CDR2 YYEEEE. In nucleotides, the CDR3 is TGTGCCAGCAGCTACTGGGACACCCGCAATCAGCCCCAGCATTTT. Amino acids: CASSYWDTRNQPQHF.

The genes are TRBV24-1 and TRBJ1-2; D is ambiguous. The CDR3 consists of 13 residues. CDR1 and CDR2 from the germline V gene are KGHDR and SFDVKD. Trimming took 4 bases from V and 4 from J, leaving 9 bases between them. The CDR3 bases are TGTGCCACCAGTGAGCCAGACTTCTATGGCTACACCTTC. Translating it yields CATSEPDFYGYTF.

This chain connects TRBV28 to TRBJ1-1; the D is unclear. Germline V gene data show CDR1 as MDHEN and CDR2 as SYDVKM. Trimming shortened V by 3 bases and J by 0 bases, and 17 bases separated the two germline ends. CDR3 length: 17 residues. For the CDR3, the DNA is TGTGCCAGCAGTTTTCGCCCCATATTGGGCATGAACACTGAAGCTTTCTTT. Protein product: CASSFRPILGMNTEAFF.

V usage is TRBV6-2 or TRBV6-3 and J usage is TRBJ1-1; no clear D. The V end was cut by 4 bases, the J end by 5 bases, with 14 bases between. CDR3 length: 14 amino acids. Germline V gene lookup returns CDR1 MNHEY and CDR2 SVGEGT. CDR3 protein: CASSLHSSVTEAFF. Here the CDR3 DNA reads TGTGCCAGCAGTTTGCACAGTAGTGTGACTGAAGCTTTCTTT.

The rearrangement joins TRBV2 to TRBJ2-4; 8 bases map to TRBD1. The CDR3 consists of 12 residues. Per germline, CDR1 SNHLY and CDR2 FYNNEI. The V segment lost 8 bases and the J segment 16 bases; nucleotides outside the gene matches: 13. The CDR3 protein is CASGGDRLTIYF. The CDR3 region has the DNA TGTGCCAGCGGCGGGGACAGGTTAACCATTTACTTC.